This is a list of T cell receptor beta chains from one sample in a study of T cell repertoires in cytomegalovirus infection. TCRdb re-analysed the reads in MiXCR, keeping a single row per CDR3 protein. The sample gives hundreds of thousands of distinct CDR3 sequences, about 33% of which show up once; 17% is in the top ten. These receptors have no known antigen. The specimen was cultured PBMCs, collected from culture after CMV antigen stimulation. These receptors were taken from a human donor in good health (CMV status not recorded). Some clones in this sample may be carry-over from other donors' samples. Both conserved end residues are part of each CDR3.

TRBJ2-1,TRBV4-1,CASSQANGNEQFF
TRBJ1-5,TRBV2,CASGRVSNQPQHF
TRBJ2-1,TRBV7-9,CASSLLLSGSYNEQFF
TRBJ2-3,TRBV6-5,CASSYSRHLSTDTQYF
TRBJ2-7,TRBV7-9,CASLSYSGQGGYEQYF
TRBJ1-1,TRBV28,CVCSLDTEAFF
TRBJ2-7,TRBV7-2,CASSLAGGLGSYEQYF
TRBJ2-1,TRBV6-2/TRBV6-3,CASSLGQVNEQFF
TRBJ2-2,TRBV7-9,CASVWASGDYTGELFF
TRBJ2-3,TRBV7-2,CASSFQGDMLTDTQYF
TRBJ2-1,TRBV27,CASSTPDRMEDNEQFF
TRBJ1-1,TRBV4-3,CASSQDLGQGTTEAFF
TRBJ2-1,TRBV28,CASLPGTSDGREQFF
TRBJ1-2,TRBV10-3,CAIKLIGREGGYTF
TRBJ2-4,TRBV7-2,CASSPPSLGGIQYF
TRBJ2-5,TRBV5-1,CASSSGFSQETQYF
TRBJ1-1,TRBV6-6,CASSYSTTSNTEAFF
TRBJ1-3,TRBV19,CASSIRSSLSSGNTIYF
TRBJ1-2,TRBV24-1,CATSGTGGPGRGYTF
TRBJ1-5,TRBV5-4,CASSLYGGSNQPQHF
TRBJ2-4,TRBV6-2/TRBV6-3,CASSGGGIQYF
TRBJ1-5,TRBV29-1,CSVAQGVDQPQHF
TRBJ1-1,TRBV6-2/TRBV6-3,CASSHPGGRTEAFF
TRBJ1-5,TRBV7-2,CASSPFPNQPQHF
TRBJ1-5,TRBV5-6,CASSFWRRGNQPQHF
TRBJ2-7,TRBV7-8,CASSLGWRSKVYEQYF
TRBJ1-1,TRBV7-2,CASSQAEKTEAFF
TRBJ2-3,TRBV20-1,CSVRGSGLFDTQYF
TRBJ1-1,TRBV5-6,CASSLEGDRRNTEAFF
TRBJ1-3,TRBV7-2,CASSLGLGPGNTIYF
TRBJ2-3,TRBV6-5,CASSYERATDTQYF
TRBJ1-1,TRBV9,CASSVVGRGPEMSAPEAFF
TRBJ2-7,TRBV7-4,CASSRYYEQYF
TRBJ2-2,TRBV6-5,CASSLTGVGNTGELFF
TRBJ1-1,TRBV6-1,CASSRQGQNTEAFF
TRBJ2-7,TRBV7-9,CASSSPKTPSGSVYEQYF
TRBJ2-5,TRBV7-2,CASSPGSGETQYF